The 7 T cell receptor beta chains presented below share a single source sample, sequenced in a study of blood T cell repertoires in COVID-19. Using immunoSEQ multiplex PCR, the repertoire was profiled, and TCRdb retains in-frame clones only, with some absent. The sample holds 150,000 to 200,000 clones; around 82% are singletons and the top ten take more than 4%. The sequencing input was PBMCs or T cells enriched from blood (not recorded which). All receptors come from a woman aged 60 to 75 with acute COVID-19.

This clone was counted only a few times. The CDR3 is CASSPLAEFYEQYF. CDR3 DNA: TGTGCCAGCAGTCCCCTAGCGGAGTTCTACGAGCAGTACTTC. This sequence joins TRBV3-1 (or the pseudogene TRBV3-2) and TRBJ2-7; 7 bases map to TRBD2. Germline V CDR1 and CDR2: LGHDT, YNNKEL (reference sequence). Trimming at V came to 6 bases and at J to 3 bases, leaving 8 bases not matched to a gene. This CDR3 spans 14 amino acids.

The J gene is TRBJ1-2, the V gene TRBV30; TRBD1 might be the D (6 bases). CDR1 is GTSNPN and CDR2 is SVGIG in the germline V gene (reference sequence). Trimming took 5 bases from V and 3 from J, leaving 10 bases between them. The CDR3 is made up of 12 amino acids. The CDR3: CAWPQGYYGYTF. The CDR3 nucleotides are TGTGCCTGGCCTCAGGGGTACTATGGCTACACCTTC.

This chain joins TRBV4-3 and TRBJ1-1; no firm D call. Between the trimmed V and J ends, which lost 0 bases and 3 bases, there was a span of 14 bases. The CDR3 is made up of 16 amino acids. Germline-derived CDR1 and CDR2 are LGHNA and YSLEER. The CDR3: CASSQDLAVPHTEAFF. CDR3 in DNA: TGCGCCAGCAGCCAAGATCTCGCGGTCCCACACACTGAAGCTTTCTTT.

For the CDR3, the DNA is TGTGCCAGCTCACCCCGAGGGCAGCCGGAGACCCAGTACTTC. The encoded protein is CASSPRGQPETQYF. This rearrangement joins TRBV18 to TRBJ2-5; D is possibly TRBD2 (5 bases). This CDR3 is 14 amino acids long. The ends were cut back, 3 bases at V and 5 bases at J, with 13 bases in the middle. Germline loops: CDR1 KGHSH, CDR2 LQKENI.

This clone was counted a single time. This chain uses TRBV6-5 with TRBJ1-2; 10 nucleotides line up with TRBD1. The CDR3 has 15 residues. The V and J ends lost 4 bases and 4 bases, in that order; junction bases with no gene match: 6. Per the germline V gene, CDR1 is MNHEY and CDR2 is SVGAGI. The CDR3 DNA reads TGTGCCAGCAGTTCCCCGGGACAGGGGACCTATGGCTACACCTTC. Translation gives CASSSPGQGTYGYTF.

J is TRBJ1-2 and V is TRBV18, with D possibly TRBD1 on 5 matching bases. Germline V lookup: CDR1 KGHSH, CDR2 LQKENI. The V end lost 2 bases, the J end lost 6 bases, and 19 bases lay between the germline ends. The CDR3 sequence is 16 residues long. For the CDR3, the DNA is TGTGCCAGCTCACCAAGGACAACCGAACTTTCAAATGGCTACACCTTC. Translating it yields CASSPRTTELSNGYTF.

V and J are TRBV10-3 and TRBJ1-1; D ambiguous. CDR1 and CDR2 (germline): ENHRY, SYGVKD. The V gene lost 10 bases and the J gene lost 6 bases, with 21 bases spanning the gap. The CDR3 loop spans 14 amino acids. The CDR3 loop is CATQDSPGGPEAFF. The DNA of the CDR3 is TGTGCCACCCAAGACTCCCCGGGAGGGCCTGAAGCTTTCTTT.